This is a list of T cell receptor beta chains from one sample in a study of Graves' ophthalmopathy and Graves' hyperthyroidism. TCRdb itself ran the multiplex PCR reads through MiXCR, one entry per CDR3 protein. The table lists a few hundred thousand distinct CDR3 sequences, approximately 16% of them singletons, with around 1.4% in the top ten. The sequencing input was peripheral blood. Every receptor here comes from a woman under 30 with Graves' ophthalmopathy. CDR3s include the opening cysteine and the closing phenylalanine or tryptophan. A D gene is named only where the DNA matches it firmly. A row's size may be missing; if present it is once, few, many or a size class.

d_gene	v_gene	abundance	j_gene	CDR3aa	CDR3nt
TRBD1	TRBV20-1	.	TRBJ1-2	CSADHTRDRGNYGYTF	TGCAGTGCGGACCACACTCGGGACAGGGGGAACTATGGCTACACCTTC
TRBD2	TRBV6-2/TRBV6-3	many	TRBJ2-5	CASSYSASGGGNQETQYF	TGTGCCAGCAGTTACTCTGCTAGCGGGGGGGGAAACCAAGAGACCCAGTACTTC
.	TRBV12-3/TRBV12-4	.	TRBJ2-5	CASSPWGVEETQYF	TGTGCCAGCAGTCCGTGGGGCGTCGAAGAGACCCAGTACTTC
.	TRBV6-2/TRBV6-3	many	TRBJ2-7	CASRSGVYEQYF	TGTGCCAGCAGATCCGGGGTCTACGAGCAGTACTTC
.	TRBV7-2	many	TRBJ2-5	CASSLRPWETQYF	TGTGCCAGCAGCTTAAGGCCTTGGGAGACCCAGTACTTC
TRBD2	TRBV18	.	TRBJ2-5	CASSPGTSGKKETQYF	TGTGCCAGCTCACCCGGGACTAGCGGAAAGAAAGAGACCCAGTACTTC
TRBD1	TRBV6-2/TRBV6-3	many	TRBJ1-3	CASSDRGMGAGNTIYF	TGTGCCAGCAGCGACAGGGGGATGGGAGCTGGAAACACCATATATTTT
.	TRBV29-1	many	TRBJ1-1	CSVDLQAHGAFF	TGCAGCGTTGATCTACAGGCCCACGGTGCTTTCTTT
.	TRBV30	many	TRBJ1-6	CAWSVPLDPRVPYNSPLHF	TGTGCCTGGAGTGTACCGCTAGATCCCCGCGTGCCCTATAATTCACCCCTCCACTTT
.	TRBV7-9	many	TRBJ1-1	CASSPTAAGNTEAFF	TGTGCCAGCAGCCCAACAGCCGCAGGGAACACTGAAGCTTTCTTT
.	TRBV10-1	.	TRBJ1-1	CASKSHRDTEAFF	TGCGCCAGCAAATCCCATCGGGACACTGAAGCTTTCTTT
TRBD1	TRBV11-2	many	TRBJ2-5	CASSLEAPGTGYTSETQYF	TGTGCCAGCAGCTTAGAGGCTCCCGGGACAGGGTATACGAGCGAGACCCAGTACTTC
.	TRBV7-6	many	TRBJ2-7	CASSSLTRPYEQYF	TGTGCCAGCAGCTCCCTGACGCGTCCCTACGAGCAGTACTTC
.	TRBV6-2/TRBV6-3	few	TRBJ2-7	CASSYDGYYEQYF	TGTGCCAGCAGTTACGACGGGTACTACGAGCAGTACTTC
.	TRBV6-5	.	TRBJ2-6	CASSFGWPTGANVLTF	TGTGCCAGCAGTTTTGGCTGGCCGACTGGGGCCAACGTCCTGACTTTC
.	TRBV19	many	TRBJ2-2	CASSIAASSTGELFF	TGTGCCAGTAGTATTGCCGCGTCGAGCACCGGGGAGCTGTTTTTT
.	TRBV27	many	TRBJ1-1	CASKGRFASEAFF	TGTGCCAGCAAGGGTAGGTTTGCCAGTGAAGCTTTCTTT
.	TRBV6-2/TRBV6-3	many	TRBJ1-3	CASSYRDGGFGNTIYF	TGTGCCAGCAGTTATCGGGACGGTGGTTTTGGAAACACCATATATTTT
.	TRBV19	many	TRBJ2-5	CASMGRSQETQYF	TGTGCCAGTATGGGGAGAAGTCAAGAGACCCAGTACTTC
TRBD1	TRBV6-1	few	TRBJ1-5	CASSAPGTGGNQPQHF	TGTGCCAGCAGTGCCCCCGGGACAGGGGGCAATCAGCCCCAGCATTTT
TRBD2	TRBV12-3/TRBV12-4	many	TRBJ2-7	CASSRGGGGEQYF	TGTGCCAGCAGCCGCGGGGGAGGCGGCGAGCAGTACTTC
.	TRBV20-1	many	TRBJ1-6	CSARDRVLKTLHF	TGCAGTGCTAGAGACCGGGTCCTAAAAACCCTCCACTTT
.	TRBV6-5	.	TRBJ2-7	CASSLEGGLSYEQYF	TGTGCCAGCAGCTTAGAAGGAGGACTGTCCTACGAGCAGTACTTC
.	TRBV6-5	many	TRBJ1-2	CASRYRASYTF	TGTGCCAGCAGATACAGGGCTAGCTACACCTTC
.	TRBV18	.	TRBJ1-1	CASSPREGDTEAFF	TGTGCCAGCTCACCGCGGGAAGGGGACACTGAAGCTTTCTTT
.	TRBV20-1	.	TRBJ1-5	CSAASVAGGRGGQPQHF	TGCAGTGCCGCCTCTGTCGCCGGGGGGAGGGGAGGTCAGCCCCAGCATTTT
.	TRBV28	.	TRBJ1-5	CASSLFFGYYSNQPQHF	TGTGCCAGCAGTTTATTTTTTGGGTACTATAGCAATCAGCCCCAGCATTTT
TRBD1	TRBV30	many	TRBJ2-7	CAWIPTGAYEQYF	TGTGCCTGGATCCCAACAGGGGCCTACGAGCAGTACTTC
TRBD2	TRBV19	many	TRBJ2-5	CASSKGREETQYF	TGTGCCAGTAGTAAGGGGAGGGAAGAGACCCAGTACTTC
.	TRBV7-8	many	TRBJ2-7	CASQPPGSRDEQYF	TGTGCCAGTCAACCTCCGGGGAGCCGCGACGAGCAGTACTTC
TRBD2	TRBV6-2/TRBV6-3	few	TRBJ2-2	CASSTPPVAGGGTGELFF	TGTGCCAGCAGTACCCCCCCCGTAGCGGGGGGTGGCACCGGGGAGCTGTTTTTT
.	TRBV13	many	TRBJ1-1	CASSLGVGTNEAFF	TGTGCCAGCAGCTTGGGAGTGGGGACAAACGAAGCTTTCTTT
TRBD1	TRBV30	.	TRBJ2-5	CAWTRQGQETQYF	TGTGCCTGGACTCGACAGGGTCAAGAGACCCAGTACTTC
.	TRBV6-2/TRBV6-3	many	TRBJ2-7	CASSPRTEREQYF	TGTGCCAGCAGCCCCCGCACGGAGCGCGAGCAGTACTTC
TRBD2	TRBV11-3	many	TRBJ2-3	CASSSQRTGGLSGDTQYF	TGTGCCAGCAGCTCCCAGAGGACGGGAGGCCTCTCGGGAGATACGCAGTATTTT
.	TRBV6-2/TRBV6-3	many	TRBJ2-7	CASSYSQGTYEQYF	TGTGCCAGCAGTTACTCCCAGGGAACCTACGAGCAGTACTTC
.	TRBV28	many	TRBJ1-1	CASRQWNTEAFF	TGTGCCAGCCGCCAGTGGAACACTGAAGCTTTCTTT
TRBD1	TRBV19	many	TRBJ2-4	CASSRDRGPNIQYF	TGTGCCAGTAGTCGGGACAGGGGGCCCAACATTCAGTACTTC
.	TRBV4-3	.	TRBJ2-2	CASSPPATPNTGELFF	TGCGCCAGCAGCCCCCCTGCAACTCCGAACACCGGGGAGCTGTTTTTT
.	TRBV27	many	TRBJ2-7	CASSFNGLGEQYF	TGTGCCAGCAGTTTTAATGGGTTAGGGGAGCAGTACTTC
TRBD2	TRBV6-1	many	TRBJ2-2	CASSKLGAGGPYTGELFF	TGTGCCAGCAGTAAACTTGGCGCGGGAGGGCCGTATACCGGGGAGCTGTTTTTT
.	TRBV6-5	.	TRBJ2-7	CASSYSRAPHVPTF	TGTGCCAGCAGTTACTCGCGGGCACCCCACGTCCCTACATTC
.	TRBV6-1	few	TRBJ1-1	CASGRRGASNTEAFF	TGTGCCAGTGGACGACGGGGGGCCTCGAACACTGAAGCTTTCTTT
.	TRBV18	many	TRBJ1-1	CASSPPSRLNTEAFF	TGTGCCAGCTCACCACCATCCAGATTGAACACTGAAGCTTTCTTT
TRBD1	TRBV27	many	TRBJ1-1	CASSFPTGRSFF	TGTGCCAGCAGTTTCCCGACAGGGAGGAGTTTCTTT
.	TRBV5-1	many	TRBJ2-2	CASSLGLVPTGELFF	TGCGCCAGCAGCTTGGGACTAGTTCCCACCGGGGAGCTGTTTTTT
.	TRBV6-1	many	TRBJ2-5	CASSEGLGGETQYF	TGTGCCAGCAGTGAGGGCCTAGGCGGAGAGACCCAGTACTTC
.	TRBV4-2	many	TRBJ1-5	CASSKEAFGNQPQHF	TGTGCCAGCAGCAAAGAGGCCTTTGGCAATCAGCCCCAGCATTTT
.	TRBV2	many	TRBJ1-1	CASSDPFSGGHTEAFF	TGTGCCAGCAGTGATCCCTTTTCTGGGGGGCACACTGAAGCTTTCTTT
TRBD1	TRBV28	.	TRBJ2-7	CASSLDPGGESGNEQYF	TGTGCCAGCAGTTTAGACCCAGGGGGCGAGTCAGGTAACGAGCAGTACTTC
.	TRBV27	many	TRBJ1-2	CASSSQGFYGYTF	TGTGCCAGCAGCTCCCAGGGCTTCTATGGCTACACCTTC
.	TRBV19	many	TRBJ1-5	CASSIGGISNQPQHF	TGTGCCAGTAGTATAGGAGGAATTAGCAATCAGCCCCAGCATTTT
TRBD2	TRBV7-2	many	TRBJ2-1	CASSARTSGHNEQFF	TGTGCCAGCAGCGCCCGGACTAGCGGACACAATGAGCAGTTCTTC
.	TRBV6-2/TRBV6-3	many	TRBJ1-1	CASSRASSTEAFF	TGTGCCAGCAGTCGGGCCAGCAGCACTGAAGCTTTCTTT
.	TRBV28	many	TRBJ1-1	CASEGTKAFF	TGTGCCAGCGAGGGAACAAAAGCTTTCTTT
TRBD1	TRBV27	many	TRBJ1-2	CASSSKTGGNYGYTF	TGTGCCAGCAGTTCCAAGACAGGGGGCAACTATGGCTACACCTTC
TRBD1	TRBV4-3	many	TRBJ2-7	CASSQDREDEQYF	TGCGCCAGCAGCCAGGACAGGGAAGACGAGCAGTACTTC
TRBD1	TRBV7-8	many	TRBJ1-3	CASSYRQGPSGNTIYF	TGTGCCAGCAGCTATAGACAGGGACCCTCTGGAAACACCATATATTTT